The sample holds one count of the clone carrying this T cell receptor (beta chain). Profiling relied on immunoSEQ multiplex PCR, and the TCRdb table lists in-frame clones only, not all of them. Here the sample spans hundreds of thousands of clones, around 96% being singletons. V trimming: 3 bases; J trimming: 9 bases; junction bases outside the gene matches: 11. The CDR3 runs 15 residues. From germline, CDR1 is SGHRS and CDR2 YFSETQ. The data stem from a study of shared clonotypes between healthy human individuals. Naivety among CD8 cells was defined by CD45RO negativity and positive CCR7 selection, thereby excluding terminally differentiated effector memory CD45RA+ cells.

The sequenced sample was naive CD8+ T cells sorted from blood. This receptor was obtained from a woman under 40 in good health. This sequence joins TRBV5-1 and TRBJ2-7, with TRBD2 identical over 11 bases. CDR3 sequence: CASSSTGTSGWGQYF. The CDR3 DNA is TGCGCCAGCAGCTCGACCGGGACTAGCGGATGGGGGCAGTACTTC.